The rows below give T cell receptor beta chains drawn from one sample of a study of metastatic and nonmetastatic thyroid tumors. MiXCR was used by TCRdb to re-call the PCR reads. The table includes some 9,100 clones, about a tenth detected once. Sequencing used tumor tissue. Receptor source: a female donor with papillary thyroid cancer or a benign thyroid nodule (not recorded which). Some clones in this sample may be carry-over from other donors' samples. CDR3s include the opening cysteine and the closing phenylalanine or tryptophan. D genes are given only for firm matches. A clone size is listed for some rows: how often the clone was seen (once, few, many), or a class if it is expanded.

V	size	D	J	CDR3	DNA
TRBV30	many	TRBD1	TRBJ2-7	CAWGQGFEQYF	TGTGCCTGGGGACAGGGGTTCGAGCAGTACTTC
TRBV24-1	many	.	TRBJ2-3	CATSDSSTDTQYF	TGTGCCACCAGTGATAGTAGCACAGATACGCAGTATTTT
TRBV27	.	TRBD2	TRBJ2-1	CASRRAGVYEQFF	TGTGCCAGCAGACGAGCGGGAGTCTATGAGCAGTTCTTC
TRBV7-3	many	.	TRBJ2-3	CASSFQGGFADTQYF	TGTGCCAGCAGCTTTCAGGGGGGGTTCGCAGATACGCAGTATTTT
TRBV20-1	many	TRBD1	TRBJ1-1	CSAQAGQVRTMNTEAFF	TGCAGTGCTCAAGCGGGACAGGTGAGAACTATGAACACTGAAGCTTTCTTT
TRBV3-1	many	.	TRBJ1-6	CASSQRGRNSPLHF	TGTGCCAGCAGCCAAAGAGGACGGAATTCACCCCTCCACTTT
TRBV19	medium-sized	.	TRBJ1-5	CASSIPGLNQPQHF	TGTGCCAGTAGTATACCCGGCCTCAATCAGCCCCAGCATTTT
TRBV19	medium-sized	.	TRBJ2-7	CASRDLKAYEQYF	TGTGCCAGTAGGGATCTGAAGGCCTACGAGCAGTACTTC
TRBV15	many	.	TRBJ2-7	CATSRDSSWSGEQYF	TGTGCCACCAGCAGAGATTCCTCCTGGTCGGGGGAGCAGTACTTC
TRBV9	.	TRBD2	TRBJ2-1	CVSSVGLAGANEQFF	TGTGTCAGCAGCGTAGGACTAGCGGGAGCCAATGAGCAGTTCTTC
TRBV5-1	.	TRBD2	TRBJ2-3	CASRLVLAGGRGTDTKYF	TGCGCCAGCAGATTGGTGCTAGCGGGGGGGCGAGGCACAGATACGAAGTATTTT
TRBV19	many	.	TRBJ2-1	CASSTSHRASYNEQFF	TGTGCCAGTAGTACCTCCCACAGGGCCTCCTACAATGAGCAGTTCTTC
TRBV30	many	TRBD1	TRBJ1-5	CASGQGAGGNQPQHF	TGTGCCTCGGGACAGGGGGCAGGTGGCAATCAGCCCCAGCATTTT
TRBV7-3	many	TRBD2	TRBJ2-1	CASSPSTSGGAFEQFF	TGTGCCAGCAGCCCCTCGACTAGCGGGGGGGCCTTTGAGCAGTTCTTC
TRBV30	few	.	TRBJ2-1	CAWSVDLGGNEQFF	TGTGCCTGGAGTGTTGATTTGGGGGGCAATGAGCAGTTCTTC
TRBV2	medium-sized	TRBD1	TRBJ1-2	CASQEGTGGLNGYTF	TGTGCCAGCCAGGAAGGGACAGGGGGCCTCAATGGCTACACCTTC
TRBV20-1	many	TRBD2	TRBJ2-3	CSAILSGRGTDTQYF	TGCAGTGCTATCCTTAGCGGGAGAGGCACAGATACGCAGTATTTT
TRBV11-2	many	TRBD1	TRBJ2-1	CASSLGQGGNEQFF	TGTGCCAGCAGCTTAGGACAGGGTGGGAATGAGCAGTTCTTC
TRBV20-1	many	.	TRBJ2-3	CSARSTGGRMDTQYF	TGCAGTGCTAGATCGACAGGAGGGAGAATGGATACGCAGTATTTT
TRBV5-1	many	TRBD1	TRBJ1-2	CASAPGTGDYGYTF	TGCGCCAGCGCCCCCGGGACAGGGGATTATGGCTACACCTTC
TRBV7-9	.	.	TRBJ2-7	CASSFWTATYEQYF	TGTGCCAGCAGCTTCTGGACAGCCACGTACGAGCAGTACTTC
TRBV7-2	many	.	TRBJ2-3	CASSLVVSEDTQYF	TGTGCCAGCAGCTTAGTGGTTAGCGAAGATACGCAGTATTTT
TRBV18	many	.	TRBJ2-1	CASSPPGDEQFF	TGTGCCAGCTCACCACCGGGCGATGAGCAGTTCTTC
TRBV19	medium-sized	TRBD2	TRBJ2-1	CASIRAGGSYNEQFF	TGTGCCAGTATACGAGCGGGAGGCTCCTACAATGAGCAGTTCTTC
TRBV3-1	many	TRBD2	TRBJ2-1	CASSPLSGTSGPKRNEQFF	TGTGCCAGCAGCCCCCTTTCCGGGACTAGCGGCCCCAAACGTAATGAGCAGTTCTTC
TRBV28	medium-sized	.	TRBJ1-6	CASSYYRPLGTLHF	TGTGCCAGCAGTTATTACAGACCTTTGGGAACCCTCCACTTT
TRBV6-5	medium-sized	.	TRBJ2-6	CASSYGQLAVLTF	TGTGCCAGCAGTTACGGTCAGTTAGCCGTCCTGACTTTC
TRBV20-1	.	.	TRBJ2-7	CSVGFGDEHYF	TGCAGTGTAGGATTCGGCGACGAACATTACTTC
TRBV29-1	many	.	TRBJ1-1	CSVGSAWAFF	TGCAGCGTTGGTTCGGCCTGGGCTTTCTTT
TRBV15	many	.	TRBJ2-4	CATSRELFREVGKNIQYF	TGTGCCACCAGCAGAGAATTGTTCAGGGAGGTGGGCAAAAACATTCAGTACTTC
TRBV27	medium-sized	.	TRBJ2-3	CASSSSGTSYGTQYF	TGTGCCAGCAGTTCCTCCGGGACATCTTATGGTACGCAGTATTTT
TRBV4-1	.	TRBD2	TRBJ2-1	CASSQDIGGVYNEQFF	TGCGCCAGCAGCCAAGATATCGGGGGGGTCTACAATGAGCAGTTCTTC
TRBV27	medium-sized	.	TRBJ1-1	CASSLRGGNAEAFF	TGTGCCAGCAGTTTGAGGGGAGGAAACGCTGAAGCTTTCTTT
TRBV2	many	.	TRBJ1-5	CASSGGQGFQPQHF	TGTGCCAGCAGCGGGGGACAAGGCTTTCAGCCCCAGCATTTT
TRBV20-1	many	TRBD1	TRBJ1-2	CSASRQGAVYGYTF	TGCAGTGCTAGCCGACAGGGGGCGGTCTATGGCTACACCTTC
TRBV27	many	.	TRBJ2-3	CASSSERVRSTDTQYF	TGTGCCAGCAGTTCTGAGCGGGTGCGTAGCACAGATACGCAGTATTTT
TRBV30	many	TRBD2	TRBJ2-5	CAGDRGTSGAFQETQYF	TGTGCCGGGGACAGGGGGACTAGCGGGGCCTTCCAAGAGACCCAGTACTTC
TRBV4-1	many	.	TRBJ1-5	CASSQDLGGFGPQHF	TGCGCCAGCAGCCAAGATCTGGGGGGGTTCGGGCCCCAGCATTTT
TRBV20-1	many	.	TRBJ2-5	CSVRWGGGKETQYF	TGCAGTGTCCGGTGGGGGGGCGGTAAGGAGACCCAGTACTTC
TRBV6-1	few	.	TRBJ1-6	CASSEAQVVYNAPLHF	TGTGCCAGCAGTGAAGCGCAGGTGGTGTATAATGCACCCCTCCACTTT
TRBV2	medium-sized	TRBD2	TRBJ2-3	CASRVAGVSTDTQYF	TGTGCCAGCAGGGTAGCGGGAGTAAGCACAGATACGCAGTATTTT
TRBV15	many	TRBD1	TRBJ2-5	CAASEGQAPQETQYF	TGTGCCGCCAGCGAGGGACAGGCCCCCCAAGAGACCCAGTACTTC
TRBV9	many	.	TRBJ1-3	CASSAGVGTIYF	TGTGCCAGCAGCGCCGGAGTGGGAACCATATATTTT
TRBV4-1	many	.	TRBJ1-5	CASSQPGSNQPQHF	TGCGCCAGCAGCCAACCGGGAAGCAATCAGCCCCAGCATTTT
TRBV28	.	TRBD1	TRBJ2-7	CASSLEWTGTYEQYF	TGTGCCAGCAGTTTAGAATGGACAGGGACCTACGAGCAGTACTTC
TRBV19	many	TRBD1	TRBJ2-5	CASSSDRGWETQYF	TGTGCCAGTAGCAGTGACAGGGGGTGGGAGACCCAGTACTTC
TRBV18	many	.	TRBJ1-6	CASSHAGNSPLHF	TGTGCCAGCTCTCATGCGGGTAATTCACCCCTCCACTTT
TRBV18	many	TRBD2	TRBJ2-2	CASSPLSGGATGELFF	TGTGCCAGCTCACCACTCAGCGGGGGGGCCACCGGGGAGCTGTTTTTT
TRBV20-1	many	.	TRBJ1-2	CSARDQGRWYGYTF	TGCAGTGCTAGAGATCAGGGGCGGTGGTATGGCTACACCTTC
TRBV27	.	TRBD2	TRBJ2-3	CTSSLNPSGRYPSTDTQYF	TGCACCAGCAGTTTAAATCCTAGCGGGAGGTACCCTAGCACAGATACGCAGTATTTT
TRBV11-1	many	TRBD1	TRBJ1-1	CASSTGQGSVFTEAFF	TGTGCCAGCAGCACAGGACAGGGGTCTGTTTTTACTGAAGCTTTCTTT
TRBV9	medium-sized	.	TRBJ2-1	CASSPYAGASYNEQFF	TGTGCCAGCAGCCCCTATGCTGGGGCCTCCTACAATGAGCAGTTCTTC
TRBV29-1	many	TRBD2	TRBJ2-3	CSARTSGGEGGSHYF	TGCAGCGCCCGGACTAGCGGGGGGGAAGGGGGTAGCCATTATTTT
TRBV11-3	.	.	TRBJ2-3	CAGSYNSGADTQYF	TGTGCCGGCAGTTACAATTCCGGTGCAGATACGCAGTATTTT
TRBV30	.	TRBD1	TRBJ2-5	CAWRGGYFQGIQETQYF	TGTGCCTGGAGAGGGGGCTACTTCCAGGGAATCCAAGAGACCCAGTACTTC
TRBV7-9	many	.	TRBJ1-1	CASSLGGGTEAFF	TGTGCCAGCAGCTTAGGGGGGGGCACTGAAGCTTTCTTT
TRBV14	many	.	TRBJ1-2	CASSQNRQAEGYTF	TGTGCCAGCAGCCAAAACCGGCAGGCGGAAGGCTACACCTTC
TRBV19	many	TRBD1	TRBJ1-5	CASSRGDSNSNQPQHF	TGTGCCAGTAGTAGAGGGGACAGTAATAGCAATCAGCCCCAGCATTTT